This note documents a single T cell receptor (beta chain) sequence. Its antigen remains unidentified. Sequenced by immunoSEQ multiplex PCR; TCRdb stores in-frame clones only, minus some. The sample records some 40,000 clones, approximately 80% being singletons. The V end was cut by 1 base, the J end by 1 base, with 10 bases between. This CDR3 spans 15 amino acids. Germline CDR1 reads SGHDT; CDR2 reads YYEEEE. Within the ViraFEST assay, antigen-specific CD4+ T cells underwent expansion with viral peptide pools prior to sequencing. Isolation of CD4+ T cells took place after approximately ten days of culture. Participants each got two BNT162b2 or mRNA-1273 vaccine doses. The sample belongs to a study of vaccination effects on CD4 cells after COVID-19. About the study: It was a median of 72 days after the second dose that post-vaccine samples were obtained.

The chain carries TRBV5-6 and TRBJ2-3, with no clear D. Material: CD4+ T cells from PBMCs cultured with HCoV-NL63 spike peptides, obtained after COVID-19 vaccination. This TCR was sampled from a human donor who received a COVID-19 vaccine. Some clones in this sample may be carry-over from other donors' samples. The CDR3 DNA reads TGTGCCAGCAGCTTGAGGCGGCTTGGCACAGATACGCAGTATTTT. Translated, it gives CASSLRRLGTDTQYF.